This T cell receptor beta chain was observed in a study of T cell responses to AZD1222 COVID-19 vaccine. Study-wide context: Recipients boosted at about 4 weeks or about 12 weeks are pooled.

Measured with immunoSEQ multiplex PCR; TCRdb has only the in-frame clones, and not every one. The sample lists about 120,000 clones, about nine tenths occurring once. This specimen was peripheral blood, taken on day 0 of AZD1222 vaccination. The TCR was taken from an adult in good health.

The CDR3 reads CASSKPLSGTGVFGYTF. Here the CDR3 DNA reads TGTGCCAGCAGCAAGCCCTTATCCGGGACAGGGGTTTTTGGCTACACCTTC. The rearrangement joins TRBV21-1 to TRBJ1-2; TRBD1 is the table's D call and was not checked against the DNA. TRBV21-1 is listed as a pseudogene. This CDR3 is 17 amino acids long.